The next 22 T cell receptor beta chains were all read from a single sample in a study of identical twins. TCRdb re-called the 5' RACE reads through MiXCR, storing one row per CDR3 protein. The table lists around 1.7 million distinct CDR3 sequences, less than 35% of them singletons. Sequenced material: cord blood. Receptor source: a newborn girl in good health.

This chain joins TRBV5-1 and TRBJ2-5, with a weak D call TRBD2 (5 bases). This CDR3 is built from 15 residues. The V gene lost 0 bases and the J gene lost 5 bases, with 14 bases spanning the gap. CDR1 and CDR2 from the germline V gene are SGHRS and YFSETQ. The CDR3 DNA follows: TGCGCCAGCAGCTTGGGGAAGGATCGCGGGGAGACCCAGTACTTC. Translation: CASSLGKDRGETQYF.

This clonotype has just a few counts. V is TRBV7-9 and J is TRBJ1-4; 7 bases map to TRBD1. V lost 4 bases and J lost 3; bases outside the gene matches: 2. This CDR3 has 14 amino acids. Germline loops: CDR1 SEHNR, CDR2 FQNEAQ (reference sequence). CDR3 amino acids: CASSSTGSNEKLFF. The CDR3 DNA is TGTGCCAGCAGCTCGACAGGGTCTAATGAAAAACTGTTTTTT. Filled out from reference TRBV7-9 and TRBJ1-4, the complete variable domain reads DTGVSQNPRHKITKRGQNVTFRCDPISEHNRLYWYRQTLGQGPEFLTYFQNEAQLEKSRLLSDRFSAERPKGSFSTLEIQRTEQGDSAMYLCASSSTGSNEKLFFGSGTQLSVL.

The chain joins TRBV28 to TRBJ2-3; 7 bases agree with TRBD2. Per germline, CDR1 MDHEN and CDR2 SYDVKM. The CDR3 has 16 residues. The V segment lost 3 bases and the J segment 0 bases; nucleotides outside the gene matches: 6. The DNA for the CDR3 is TGTGCCAGCAGTTTCGCCCTAGCGGCTAGCACAGATACGCAGTATTTT. This gives the protein CASSFALAASTDTQYF.

This clonotype was counted only a few times. The chain is built from TRBV12-3 or TRBV12-4 and TRBJ2-1; D is possibly TRBD1 or TRBD2 (5 bases each). The ends were cut back, 3 bases at V and 8 bases at J, with 17 bases in the middle. The CDR3 spans 15 residues. CDR3 loop: CASSFGAKAGDEQFF. DNA of the CDR3: TGTGCCAGCAGTTTCGGGGCTAAGGCGGGCGATGAGCAGTTCTTC.

This clonotype was counted a few times. V usage is TRBV14 and J usage is TRBJ2-1; D is possibly TRBD2 (6 bases). Trimming left V 4 bases short and J 7 bases short, with 17 bases between. CDR1 and CDR2 (germline): SGHDN, FVKESK. The CDR3 is 15 residues long. The DNA of the CDR3 is TGTGCCAGCAGCCCTCGGCTGAGGGGAGGTAATGAGCAGTTCTTC. Translated, it gives CASSPRLRGGNEQFF.

The rearrangement links TRBV7-8 to TRBJ2-2, with D unclear. Germline V lookup: CDR1 SGHVS, CDR2 FQNEAQ. With 2 bases removed from V and 4 bases from J, the gap between germline ends came to 11 bases. The CDR3 has 15 amino acids. The CDR3 sequence: CASSLNSGATGELFF. The DNA of the CDR3 is TGTGCCAGCAGCTTAAATTCCGGAGCCACCGGGGAGCTGTTTTTT.

This clonotype has just one count. This clone may be a read error of a much larger clone one base away. The rearrangement uses TRBV29-1 and TRBJ2-1; unclear D gene. V dropped 7 bases and J dropped 3 bases, with 10 bases sitting between them. Germline CDR1 SQVTM, CDR2 ANQGSEA. The CDR3 is made up of 12 amino acids. The CDR3 reads CSARTDYNEQFF. DNA of the CDR3: TGCAGCGCCCGGACGGACTACAATGAGCAGTTCTTC.

This sequence joins TRBV7-9 and TRBJ1-1, with D tentatively TRBD1 (5 bases). V lost 7 bases and J 4 bases, leaving 13 bases between the germline ends. Germline V gene lookup returns CDR1 SEHNR and CDR2 FQNEAQ (reference sequence). This CDR3 is 13 amino acids long. CDR3 DNA sequence: TGTGCCAGCACCTGGGGGGTTTCCACTGAAGCTTTCTTT. Protein: CASTWGVSTEAFF.

The chain joins TRBV20-1 to TRBJ1-1; possibly TRBD1 for D (5 bases). There are 11 residues in the CDR3. V lost 3 bases to trimming and J lost 6 bases, with 8 bases between them. Germline loops: CDR1 DFQATT, CDR2 SNEGSKA (reference sequence). CDR3 in DNA: TGCAGTGCTAGCGTGGGGGCTGAAGCTTTCTTT. Encoded protein: CSASVGAEAFF.

The chain carries TRBV20-1 and TRBJ2-3; no reliable D call. The length of the CDR3 is 12 residues. Trimming removed 4 bases at V and 6 bases at J, with 11 bases between. Germline V gives CDR1 DFQATT, CDR2 SNEGSKA (reference sequence). Written as DNA, the CDR3 is TGCAGTGCTATAAGGAACGCGGATACGCAGTATTTT. Translated: CSAIRNADTQYF.

This clonotype was seen repeatedly, ten times or more. This may come from a read error, since a much larger clone is one base off. The chain recombines TRBV10-3 with TRBJ2-1, with 10 bases fitting TRBD1. CDR3 size: 13 residues. The trim removed 5 bases at V and 6 bases at J, leaving 1 base unmatched. Germline V CDR1 and CDR2: ENHRY, SYGVKD. The CDR3 is CAISRTGGNEQFF. The CDR3 DNA follows: TGTGCCATCAGTAGGACAGGGGGCAATGAGCAGTTCTTC.

This clonotype was seen only a few times. This sequence joins TRBV4-2 and TRBJ2-3; D possibly matches TRBD1 or TRBD2 (5 bases each). Germline CDR1 LGHNA, CDR2 YNFKEQ. V was cut by 1 base and J by 1 base, with 15 bases left in between. The CDR3 contains 17 residues. CDR3 region: CASSQAVTGPRTDTQYF. CDR3 DNA: TGTGCCAGCAGCCAAGCAGTAACGGGGCCACGCACAGATACGCAGTATTTT.

This clonotype was counted between two and nine times. This CDR3 reads CSARDPQDSSYEQYF. The CDR3 DNA reads as TGCAGTGCTAGAGACCCGCAGGACAGCTCCTACGAGCAGTACTTC. The chain is built from TRBV20-1 and TRBJ2-7, with D perhaps TRBD1 (6 bases). This CDR3 spans 15 amino acids. Germline CDR1 and CDR2: DFQATT and SNEGSKA (reference sequence). Trimming stripped 0 bases from V and 0 bases from J, with 12 bases between.

This clonotype was counted only a few times. The genes are TRBV7-9 and TRBJ1-2, with D maybe TRBD1 (5 bases). The CDR3 is 14 amino acids. From germline, CDR1 is SEHNR and CDR2 FQNEAQ (reference sequence). Trimming shortened V by 5 bases and J by 6 bases, and 16 bases separated the two germline ends. The CDR3 protein is CASSRDGLRDGYTF. CDR3 bases: TGTGCCAGCAGCAGGGACGGTCTAAGAGATGGCTACACCTTC.

This clonotype occurred once. The chain combines TRBV24-1 with TRBJ2-1; 10 bases are shared with TRBD1. The assigned J gene may be wrong: the sequence end matches TRBJ2-7 better. Germline CDR1 reads KGHDR; CDR2 reads SFDVKD. The CDR3 totals 16 residues. The CDR3 bases are TGTGCCACCAGTGGTTTCTCCGGGACAGGGGACAATGAGCAGTACTTC. The encoded protein is CATSGFSGTGDNEQYF.

The genes are TRBV20-1 and TRBJ1-2; TRBD1 aligns across 12 bases. Germline trimming cut 5 bases from V and 4 bases from J; bases unmatched to any gene: 11. The V gene's germline CDR1 is DFQATT and CDR2 SNEGSKA (reference sequence). This CDR3 region has 16 residues. CDR3 DNA sequence: TGCAGTGCTCGTCCCGGGACAGGGGGCGTACTCTATGGCTACACCTTC. This encodes CSARPGTGGVLYGYTF.

The V gene is TRBV7-3, the J gene TRBJ2-4; 7 bases map to TRBD2. CDR3 length: 13 amino acids. The junction had 11 bases not matched to a gene; V was cut back by 5 bases and J by 13 bases. Germline assignment: CDR1 SGHTA and CDR2 FQGTGA. This chain's CDR3 is CASSLSSGLEQYF. The CDR3 coding sequence is TGTGCCAGCAGCCTTTCTAGCGGCCTAGAGCAGTACTTC.

This clonotype has just a few counts. The DNA for the CDR3 is TGTGCCAGCATCGAGGACCAACACCGCACAGATACGCAGTATTTT. Translated, it gives CASIEDQHRTDTQYF. J is TRBJ2-3 and V is TRBV21-1. TRBV21-1 is tagged as a pseudogene. There are 15 residues in the CDR3.

The rearrangement joins TRBV12-3 or TRBV12-4 to TRBJ2-1, with TRBD2 matching 9 bases. The CDR3 spans 14 residues. The V segment lost 7 bases and the J segment 11 bases; nucleotides outside the gene matches: 12. The CDR3 region is CASNLVLAGRQQFF. The CDR3 nucleotides are TGTGCCAGCAACCTCGTCCTAGCGGGACGGCAGCAGTTCTTC.

The chain combines TRBV28 with TRBJ1-5; 7 nucleotides agree with TRBD1. There are 17 residues in the CDR3. Trimming removed 1 base from V and 3 bases from J; junction bases left unmatched: 9. Germline CDR1 and CDR2: MDHEN and SYDVKM. For the CDR3, the DNA is TGTGCCAGCAGTTTATCGACAGGGAAGAGGGCCAATCAGCCCCAGCATTTT. Encoded protein: CASSLSTGKRANQPQHF.

The chain is built from TRBV7-9 and TRBJ2-3; 8 bases match TRBD2. This CDR3 comprises 16 residues. The germline V gene encodes CDR1 SEHNR and CDR2 FQNEAQ (reference sequence). V lost 5 bases and J lost 4; bases outside the gene matches: 11. The CDR3, as DNA: TGTGCCAGCAGCCGTCCAGCGGGGGCGGTCTCAGATACGCAGTATTTT. Translation: CASSRPAGAVSDTQYF.

V usage is TRBV28 and J usage is TRBJ2-5; D perhaps matches TRBD1 (6 bases). Matching the DNA end better, TRBJ2-7 makes the J call doubtful. The CDR3 length is 15 residues. Looked up from germline, CDR1 is MDHEN and CDR2 is SYDVKM. The CDR3 coding sequence is TGTGCCAGCAGCTCCCCGACAGGACGGGTTTACGAGCAGTACTTC. This codes for CASSSPTGRVYEQYF.